Presented here are 24 T cell receptor beta chains from one specimen sequenced in a study of human T cells and chemical hapten exposure. Time point specified: pre-sensitization, week 0. Treatment meaning: therapeutic diphenylcyclopropenone sensitization with weekly scalp DPC. MiXCR, applied by TCRdb to the RACE reads, yields one record per CDR3 protein. The sample contains more than 250,000 distinct CDR3 sequences, approximately 8.4% of which appear only once. Here the sequenced sample was whole blood, taken in connection with sensitization to the hapten diphenylcyclopropenone (DPC). These receptors were collected from a woman between 40 and 50 years old with alopecia areata. Some clones in this sample may be carry-over from other donors' samples.

The J gene is TRBJ2-6, the V gene TRBV7-9; 7 nucleotides agree with TRBD2. J was trimmed by 4 bases and V by 6 bases; bases with no gene match: 12. Per germline, CDR1 SEHNR and CDR2 FQNEAQ (reference sequence). There are 17 residues in the CDR3. The CDR3 sequence: CASSPREGLPGANVLTF. CDR3 in DNA: TGTGCCAGCAGTCCTAGGGAGGGCCTACCCGGGGCCAACGTCCTGACTTTC.

This clonotype was seen at least ten times. The chain links TRBV5-1 to TRBJ2-3, with 7 bases that match TRBD1. V was pared by 4 bases and J by 1 base, with 3 bases of the junction left unmatched. The V gene's germline CDR1 is SGHRS and CDR2 YFSETQ. The CDR3 consists of 14 residues. CDR3 bases: TGCGCCAGCAGCCGGGACAGAGGCACAGATACGCAGTATTTT. The encoded protein is CASSRDRGTDTQYF. Drawing the rest from reference TRBV5-1 and TRBJ2-3, the complete variable domain is KAGVTQTPRYLIKTRGQQVTLSCSPISGHRSVSWYQQTPGQGLQFLFEYFSETQRNKGNFPGRFSGRQFSNSRSEMNVSTLELGDSALYLCASSRDRGTDTQYFGPGTRLTVL.

In this sample, this clonotype turned up many times. J is TRBJ2-5 and V is TRBV29-1; perhaps TRBD2 as D (7 bases). V lost 2 bases and J lost 9, with 22 bases in between. Germline CDR1 is SQVTM and CDR2 is ANQGSEA. CDR3 length: 15 residues. CDR3 protein: CSVEIGGRMGGAQYF. DNA of the CDR3: TGCAGCGTTGAAATCGGGGGGCGAATGGGTGGGGCCCAGTACTTC.

V is TRBV6-2 or TRBV6-3 and J is TRBJ1-2; D may be TRBD1 (5 bases). The CDR3 has 15 residues. Per the germline V gene, CDR1 is MNHEY and CDR2 is SVGEGT. Trimming shortened V by 8 bases and J by 0 bases, and 16 bases separated the two germline ends. CDR3 sequence (DNA): TGTGCCAGCCAAGGCGACAGAGCTTCTAACTATGGCTACACCTTC. This encodes CASQGDRASNYGYTF.

This clonotype showed up just a few times. This sequence joins TRBV6-6 and TRBJ1-2; D perhaps matches TRBD1 (6 bases). Deletions cut 8 bases from V and 4 bases from J, with 20 bases between. Germline V CDR1 and CDR2: MNHNY, SVGAGI (reference sequence). This CDR3 spans 15 amino acids. CDR3 nucleotides: TGTGCCAGCGCCGAACCCAACAGGGACGGCTATGGCTACACCTTC. Translated: CASAEPNRDGYGYTF.

The chain joins TRBV24-1 to TRBJ2-7, with a possible D match to TRBD1 (5 bases). V was trimmed by 1 base and J by 5 bases, leaving 8 bases between them. Germline V lookup: CDR1 KGHDR, CDR2 SFDVKD. The CDR3 length is 13 residues. The CDR3 nucleotides are TGTGCCACCAGTGATTTAGGCAGGGACGAGCAGTACTTC. It specifies CATSDLGRDEQYF.

There are many counts of this clonotype. This chain connects TRBV6-5 to TRBJ1-1; D is uncertain. The germline V and J ends were trimmed by 7 bases and 7 bases, with 10 bases remaining between them. This CDR3 has 11 amino acids. CDR1 and CDR2 from the germline V gene are MNHEY and SVGAGI. The CDR3 sequence: CASTQRGEAFF. In DNA, the CDR3 is TGTGCCAGCACCCAACGGGGTGAAGCTTTCTTT.

This chain's CDR3 is CAISPDTPLNTGELFF. The DNA of the CDR3 is TGTGCCATCAGCCCCGACACTCCCTTGAACACCGGGGAGCTGTTTTTT. V and J are TRBV10-3 and TRBJ2-2, with no clear D. Germline lookup yields CDR1 ENHRY and CDR2 SYGVKD. The CDR3 sequence is 16 residues long. Trimming stripped 6 bases from V and 1 base from J, with 15 bases between.

The chain employs TRBV28 and TRBJ1-2, with 8 bases identical to TRBD1. This CDR3 comprises 15 residues. The trim removed 5 bases at V and 4 bases at J, leaving 9 bases unmatched. The V gene's germline CDR1 is MDHEN and CDR2 SYDVKM. The CDR3 DNA follows: TGTGCCAGCAGTCCCTCCGGACAGGGAGGCTATGGCTACACCTTC. Its protein is CASSPSGQGGYGYTF.

This rearrangement joins TRBV6-2 or TRBV6-3 to TRBJ2-7, with D possibly being TRBD2 (5 bases). The CDR3 is 14 amino acids. Germline V gene data show CDR1 as MNHEY and CDR2 as SVGEGT. V was cut by 4 bases and J by 1 base, with 11 bases left in between. The CDR3 DNA reads as TGTGCCAGCAGTTGGGCGGGCCCTTCCTACGAGCAGTACTTC. It yields the protein CASSWAGPSYEQYF.

J is TRBJ2-7 and V is TRBV27; D is possibly TRBD1 (6 bases). The CDR3 runs to 14 residues. V was cut by 2 bases and J by 6 bases, with 14 bases left in between. Germline V CDR1 and CDR2: MNHEY, SMNVEV (reference sequence). The CDR3 loop is CASSLNLWGREQYF. The CDR3 DNA is TGTGCCAGCAGTTTAAATTTGTGGGGGCGCGAGCAGTACTTC.

This clonotype was detected many times. The J gene is TRBJ2-7, the V gene TRBV29-1; D possibly corresponds to TRBD1 (6 bases). The germline V gene has CDR1 SQVTM and CDR2 ANQGSEA. Trimming pared 4 bases from V and 2 bases from J, leaving 15 bases between. This CDR3 spans 14 amino acids. This chain's CDR3 is CSVGWTANTYEQYF. CDR3 coding DNA: TGCAGCGTTGGGTGGACAGCGAATACCTACGAGCAGTACTTC.

V and J are TRBV6-5 and TRBJ1-5; D not resolved. V lost 6 bases and J 1 base, leaving 13 bases between the germline ends. This CDR3 is built from 15 residues. CDR1 MNHEY and CDR2 SVGAGI come from the germline V gene. CDR3 bases: TGTGCCAGCAGGCCGCAAATGGACAGCAATCAGCCCCAGCATTTT. Protein product: CASRPQMDSNQPQHF.

A single count supports this clonotype. This rearrangement joins TRBV28 to TRBJ2-6; 9 bases are a match to TRBD1. The germline gives CDR1 MDHEN, CDR2 SYDVKM. The length of the CDR3 is 16 residues. V lost 4 bases and J lost 1; bases outside the gene matches: 2. The CDR3 spells CASSYGTGSGANVLTF. CDR3 DNA sequence: TGTGCCAGCAGTTACGGGACAGGGTCTGGGGCCAACGTCCTGACTTTC.

To note about this clonotype: At one of its ends the junction is not consistent with the germline gene, which may arise from a read error. This chain links TRBV27 with TRBJ2-2; 11 bases map to TRBD2. The CDR3 is made up of 16 amino acids. Per germline, CDR1 MNHEY and CDR2 SMNVEV (reference sequence). The CDR3 coding sequence is TGTGCCAGCAGTTTCCGCCTAGCGGGAGGATCCGGGGAGCCGTTTTTT. Translated, it gives CASSFRLAGGSGEPFF.

This clonotype appeared a few times. The gene calls are TRBV6-2 or TRBV6-3 and TRBJ2-7; 7 bases align to TRBD2. Germline CDR1 is MNHEY and CDR2 is SVGEGT. The CDR3 totals 15 residues. V shed 7 bases and J 0 bases; nucleotides not matched to a gene: 9. The CDR3 protein is CASTRIAGRSYEQYF. The CDR3 region has the DNA TGTGCCAGCACCCGAATAGCGGGCCGCTCCTACGAGCAGTACTTC.

With regard to this clonotype: It may be a read error: a sequence one base away is much more abundant. V usage is TRBV19 and J usage is TRBJ2-2; D call uncertain. The germline gives CDR1 LNHDA, CDR2 SQIVND (reference sequence). The length of the CDR3 is 12 residues. The CDR3 protein is CSSSTHTGELFF. CDR3 DNA sequence: TGTTCCAGTAGTACCCACACCGGGGAGCTGTTTTTT.

This clonotype was seen a few times. The chain carries TRBV5-1 and TRBJ2-7, with 10 bases matching TRBD2. V was pared by 4 bases and J by 3 bases, with 19 bases of the junction left unmatched. The CDR3 has 19 residues. Germline V CDR1 and CDR2: SGHRS, YFSETQ. CDR3 loop: CASSPGGLAASGAVYEQYF. The CDR3 nucleotides are TGCGCCAGCAGCCCGGGTGGACTAGCGGCCTCCGGAGCAGTCTACGAGCAGTACTTC.

This chain uses TRBV7-3 with TRBJ2-1; TRBD2 might be the D (5 bases). The V end lost 5 bases, the J end lost 9 bases, and 14 bases lay between the germline ends. Germline V gene data show CDR1 as SGHTA and CDR2 as FQGTGA. CDR3 length equals 13 residues. DNA of the CDR3: TGTGCCAGCAGCCTGCAGCCGGCGGGTGAGCAGTTCTTC. It is translated as CASSLQPAGEQFF.

The sample holds one count of this clonotype. The chain joins TRBV20-1 to TRBJ2-5; TRBD1 might be the D (6 bases). This CDR3 is 13 amino acids long. Per the germline V gene, CDR1 is DFQATT and CDR2 is SNEGSKA (reference sequence). The V end lost 2 bases, the J end lost 5 bases, and 12 bases lay between the germline ends. CDR3 nucleotide sequence: TGCAGTGCTAGACAGGGGCATAGGGAGACCCAGTACTTC. As protein: CSARQGHRETQYF.

The chain carries TRBV6-2 or TRBV6-3 and TRBJ2-2; maybe TRBD1 (6 bases). V shed 3 bases and J shed 5 bases, with 13 bases lying between them. CDR1 and CDR2 from the germline V gene are MNHEY and SVGEGT. This CDR3 region has 15 residues. CDR3: CASSYTGSGTGELFF. Written as DNA, the CDR3 is TGTGCCAGCAGTTATACAGGGTCAGGAACCGGGGAGCTGTTTTTT.

This clonotype has only a few counts. This chain links TRBV7-2 with TRBJ2-3; D uncertain. CDR3 size: 12 residues. Germline V gene sequence: CDR1 SGHTA, CDR2 FQGNSA. Trimming stripped 5 bases from V and 3 bases from J, with 6 bases between. The CDR3 loop is CASSPWTDTQYF. The CDR3 nucleotides read TGTGCCAGCAGCCCGTGGACAGATACGCAGTATTTT.

The V and J genes are TRBV28 and TRBJ1-1, with unresolved D. The length of the CDR3 is 13 residues. The V end was cut by 6 bases, the J end by 1 base, with 9 bases between. The V gene's germline CDR1 is MDHEN and CDR2 SYDVKM. The CDR3 coding sequence is TGTGCCAGCAGCTCCATAGGGAACACTGAAGCTTTCTTT. This translates into CASSSIGNTEAFF.

This clonotype was observed a handful of times. The genes are TRBV7-9 and TRBJ2-3; 9 nucleotides line up with TRBD1. V lost 4 bases and J lost 5; bases outside the gene matches: 4. The germline V gene encodes CDR1 SEHNR and CDR2 FQNEAQ (reference sequence). The CDR3 has 14 residues. DNA of the CDR3: TGTGCCAGCAGCTCGGGACAGGGCAAAGATACGCAGTATTTT. Translation: CASSSGQGKDTQYF.